This T cell receptor beta chain was sequenced for a study of molecular identifiers for immune sequencing clone quantification. General observations from the study: Over 99% of CMV-specific effector molecules, but under 1% of naive ones, were in clones above 20 copies. Spiked Jurkat TCR RNA from one cell was reportedly detectable among around 1 million naive cells.

Of note for this clonotype: The antigen is undetermined. Since a much larger clone is just one base distant, this may be a read error.

Generation of bulk TCR libraries relied on previously described methods and listed TCR primers. TCRdb processed the PCR reads anew with MiXCR; each CDR3 protein has one entry. The sample carries 23,000 or so distinct CDR3 sequences, approximately 17% recorded once. This CDR3 region has 15 residues. The germline CDR1 and CDR2 sequences are MNHEY and SMNVEV (reference sequence). The receptor was isolated from a human donor in good health. Some libraries in this study had Jurkat cell RNA spiked in. The gene calls are TRBV27 and TRBJ1-3, with a weak D call TRBD1 (6 bases). Sequencing was carried out using naive CD8+ T cells from blood, with Jurkat cell RNA spiked in. The sample's subset: FACS-sorted CD8+CD4-CCR7+CD45RA+ naive T cells. The DNA of the CDR3 is TGTGCCAGCAGTCCAGGGGAGTCATCTGGAAGCACCATATATTTT. Amino acid sequence: CASSPGESSGSTIYF.